Included here is one T cell receptor beta chain sequence, with context. The data were produced by immunoSEQ multiplex PCR, yet TCRdb's version contains in-frame clones alone and is incomplete. The sample consists of 150,000 or so clones, 90% to 95% of them appearing once. The sample is drawn from a study of T cell responses to AZD1222 COVID-19 vaccine. This specimen was peripheral blood, taken on day 0 of AZD1222 vaccination. This TCR was recovered from an adult in good health.

Written as DNA, the CDR3 is TGCGCCAGCAGCCGGGCCGGGACTCAGGGGGATTCACCCCTCCACTTT. This codes for CASSRAGTQGDSPLHF. The J gene is TRBJ1-6, the V gene TRBV5-1, with 7 bases aligning to TRBD1. CDR3 size: 16 residues. CDR1 SGHRS and CDR2 YFSETQ come from the germline V gene. With V trimmed by 4 bases and J by 8 bases, 12 bases remained unmatched.